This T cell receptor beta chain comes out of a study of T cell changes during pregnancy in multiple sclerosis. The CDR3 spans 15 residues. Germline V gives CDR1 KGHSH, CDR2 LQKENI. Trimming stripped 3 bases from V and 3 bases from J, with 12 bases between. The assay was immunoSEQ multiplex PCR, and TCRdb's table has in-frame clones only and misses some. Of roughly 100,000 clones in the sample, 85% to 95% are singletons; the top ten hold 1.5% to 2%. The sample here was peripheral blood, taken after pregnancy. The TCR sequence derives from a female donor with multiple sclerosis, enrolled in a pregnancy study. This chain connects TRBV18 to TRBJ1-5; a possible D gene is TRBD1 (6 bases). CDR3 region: CASSPSGQTNQPQHF. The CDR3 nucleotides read TGTGCCAGCTCACCGTCTGGACAGACCAATCAGCCCCAGCATTTT.